Listed below are T cell receptor beta chains from one sample, sequenced in a study of radiation and T cells in renal cell carcinoma. Generated by immunoSEQ multiplex PCR, the TCRdb table keeps only in-frame clones and is missing some. The repertoire holds about 78,000 clones, with around 89% as singletons. The material was blood, obtained from a patient whose treatment included radiotherapy and nephrectomy. The receptors derive from a woman in her 70s with renal cell carcinoma. Both conserved end residues are part of each CDR3. Fields, in order: J gene, clone size, V gene, CDR3 length, D gene, CDR3 DNA, CDR3 protein. D genes are given only for firm matches. A clone size is listed for some rows: how often the clone was seen (once, few, many), or a class if it is expanded.

j_gene: TRBJ2-1; abundance: NA; v_gene: TRBV4-3; len: 15; d_gene: NA; CDR3nt: TGCGCCAGCAGCCAAGATCCCACAGGAAACAATGAGCAGTTCTTC; CDR3aa: CASSQDPTGNNEQFF
j_gene: TRBJ2-7; abundance: NA; v_gene: TRBV28; len: 15; d_gene: TRBD2; CDR3nt: TGTGCCAGCGGTGTTCGGACTAGCGGGGGGGTCGAGCAGTACTTC; CDR3aa: CASGVRTSGGVEQYF
j_gene: TRBJ1-2; abundance: NA; v_gene: TRBV6-6; len: 16; d_gene: NA; CDR3nt: TGTGCCAGCAGTTACTCGGGAGCTACTCTTAACTATGGCTACACCTTC; CDR3aa: CASSYSGATLNYGYTF
j_gene: TRBJ2-5; abundance: NA; v_gene: TRBV19; len: 16; d_gene: TRBD2; CDR3nt: TGTGCCAGTAGTCTTGAAAGCGGGGGGAGTGGAGAGACCCAGTACTTC; CDR3aa: CASSLESGGSGETQYF
j_gene: TRBJ2-3; abundance: NA; v_gene: TRBV5-6; len: 16; d_gene: NA; CDR3nt: TGTGCCAGCAGCCCGAGGGCGGGATTTCAGACAGATACGCAGTATTTT; CDR3aa: CASSPRAGFQTDTQYF
j_gene: TRBJ1-5; abundance: NA; v_gene: TRBV7-2; len: 14; d_gene: NA; CDR3nt: TGTGCCAGCAGTCTAAGGGAGGGGAATCAGCCCCAGCATTTT; CDR3aa: CASSLREGNQPQHF
j_gene: TRBJ2-2; abundance: NA; v_gene: TRBV9; len: 18; d_gene: NA; CDR3nt: TGTGCCAGCAGCCGATTGGCAGGGGCCGCCTCGGCCCCCGGGGAGCTGTTTTTT; CDR3aa: CASSRLAGAASAPGELFF
j_gene: TRBJ1-5; abundance: NA; v_gene: TRBV2; len: 15; d_gene: NA; CDR3nt: TGTGCCAGCAGTGTTGGTGGGGCCATCAATCAGCCCCAGCATTTT; CDR3aa: CASSVGGAINQPQHF
j_gene: TRBJ1-3; abundance: NA; v_gene: TRBV10-2; len: 14; d_gene: TRBD1; CDR3nt: TGCGCCAGCAGCGGGACAGGAGGTGGAAACACCATATATTTT; CDR3aa: CASSGTGGGNTIYF
j_gene: TRBJ1-1; abundance: NA; v_gene: TRBV18; len: 13; d_gene: NA; CDR3nt: TGTGCCAGCTCACCTCAGGGGAGGACTGAAGCTTTCTTT; CDR3aa: CASSPQGRTEAFF
j_gene: TRBJ1-6; abundance: NA; v_gene: TRBV6-5; len: 12; d_gene: NA; CDR3nt: TGTGCCAGCAAGCTTCGGGATTCACCCCTCCACTTT; CDR3aa: CASKLRDSPLHF
j_gene: TRBJ1-1; abundance: NA; v_gene: TRBV9; len: 15; d_gene: NA; CDR3nt: TGTGCCAGCAGCCCGGGCCTGCGTTTGAACACTGAAGCTTTCTTT; CDR3aa: CASSPGLRLNTEAFF
j_gene: TRBJ1-2; abundance: NA; v_gene: TRBV19; len: 15; d_gene: NA; CDR3nt: TGTGCCAGTAGTCAGGGTCGTGGGGGCGTCTATGGCTACACCTTC; CDR3aa: CASSQGRGGVYGYTF
j_gene: TRBJ2-3; abundance: NA; v_gene: TRBV7-2; len: 14; d_gene: NA; CDR3nt: TGTGCCAGCAGCTCCGGGACTAGCACAGATACGCAGTATTTT; CDR3aa: CASSSGTSTDTQYF
j_gene: TRBJ2-1; abundance: few; v_gene: TRBV28; len: 14; d_gene: NA; CDR3nt: TGTGCCAGCACTAACCCGGGACAATACAATGAGCAGTTCTTC; CDR3aa: CASTNPGQYNEQFF
j_gene: TRBJ1-4; abundance: NA; v_gene: TRBV6-6; len: 15; d_gene: NA; CDR3nt: TGTGCCAGCAGTGACCGGGACGGAGGGAATGAAAAACTGTTTTTT; CDR3aa: CASSDRDGGNEKLFF
j_gene: TRBJ2-3; abundance: NA; v_gene: TRBV9; len: 16; d_gene: TRBD1; CDR3nt: TGTGCCAGCAGCCCGCGTTCAGGGGGCGCGGAAGATACGCAGTATTTT; CDR3aa: CASSPRSGGAEDTQYF
j_gene: TRBJ1-1; abundance: NA; v_gene: TRBV6-6; len: 16; d_gene: NA; CDR3nt: TGTGCCAGCAGTTACTCGCCTGGACCGCCGAACACTGAAGCTTTCTTT; CDR3aa: CASSYSPGPPNTEAFF
j_gene: TRBJ1-4; abundance: NA; v_gene: TRBV19; len: 16; d_gene: TRBD1; CDR3nt: TGTGCCAGTCAGAGACAGGGAAGCGGCACTAATGAAAAACTGTTTTTT; CDR3aa: CASQRQGSGTNEKLFF
j_gene: TRBJ2-7; abundance: NA; v_gene: TRBV5-5; len: 14; d_gene: NA; CDR3nt: TGTGCCAGCAGCTTGGGACAGTCTTGGTCCGTGCAGTACTTC; CDR3aa: CASSLGQSWSVQYF
j_gene: TRBJ1-1; abundance: NA; v_gene: TRBV6-1; len: 14; d_gene: NA; CDR3nt: TGTGCCAGCAGTGAAGCGCTCATGAACACTGAAGCTTTCTTT; CDR3aa: CASSEALMNTEAFF
j_gene: TRBJ2-7; abundance: once; v_gene: TRBV29-1; len: 19; d_gene: NA; CDR3nt: TGCAGCGTTGGCGTGAGGTCCTCGACGAAGGGGGGGGCCGCCTACGAGCAGTACTTC; CDR3aa: CSVGVRSSTKGGAAYEQYF
j_gene: TRBJ2-1; abundance: NA; v_gene: TRBV19; len: 13; d_gene: NA; CDR3nt: TGTGCCAGTAATAAGGGCCCTTTCAATGAGCAGTTCTTC; CDR3aa: CASNKGPFNEQFF
j_gene: TRBJ2-7; abundance: NA; v_gene: TRBV5-1; len: 14; d_gene: TRBD1; CDR3nt: TGCGCCAGCAGCTTTACAGGGGCCTACGGGGAGCAGTACTTC; CDR3aa: CASSFTGAYGEQYF
j_gene: TRBJ2-3; abundance: few; v_gene: TRBV5-1; len: 14; d_gene: TRBD2; CDR3nt: TGCGCCAGCAGCTTGCTAGCGGGGGGGGATACGCAGTATTTT; CDR3aa: CASSLLAGGDTQYF
j_gene: TRBJ1-2; abundance: NA; v_gene: TRBV5-4; len: 16; d_gene: TRBD1; CDR3nt: TGTGCCAGCAGCCGGACAGGGGGCGCATCTAACTATGGCTACACCTTC; CDR3aa: CASSRTGGASNYGYTF
j_gene: TRBJ1-1; abundance: NA; v_gene: TRBV7-8; len: 15; d_gene: NA; CDR3nt: TGTGCCAGCAGCTTTTCCGGGACGGGAGGGACTGAAGCTTTCTTT; CDR3aa: CASSFSGTGGTEAFF
j_gene: TRBJ2-5; abundance: NA; v_gene: TRBV29-1; len: 10; d_gene: NA; CDR3nt: TGCAGCGTTTTCGGGGGAACCCAGTACTTC; CDR3aa: CSVFGGTQYF
j_gene: TRBJ2-7; abundance: NA; v_gene: TRBV5-1; len: 15; d_gene: TRBD1; CDR3nt: TGCGCCAGCAGCCCCCGACAGGGGACCTCCTACGAGCAGTACTTC; CDR3aa: CASSPRQGTSYEQYF
j_gene: TRBJ1-1; abundance: NA; v_gene: TRBV7-2; len: 13; d_gene: NA; CDR3nt: TGTGCCAGCAGTCCCCAACCGAACACTGAAGCTTTCTTT; CDR3aa: CASSPQPNTEAFF
j_gene: TRBJ1-5; abundance: NA; v_gene: TRBV14; len: 16; d_gene: TRBD1; CDR3nt: TGTGCCAGCAGCCAAGATCAGAGGACAGGCCATCAGCCCCAGCATTTT; CDR3aa: CASSQDQRTGHQPQHF
j_gene: TRBJ1-4; abundance: NA; v_gene: TRBV21-1; len: 15; d_gene: NA; CDR3nt: TGTGCCAGCAGCAAAAGATTGGGTAGTAGTGAAAAACTGTTTTTT; CDR3aa: CASSKRLGSSEKLFF
j_gene: TRBJ1-2; abundance: NA; v_gene: TRBV7-9; len: 13; d_gene: NA; CDR3nt: TGTGCCAGCAGCTCCCAGAACGCGGGCGGCTACACCTTC; CDR3aa: CASSSQNAGGYTF
j_gene: TRBJ2-1; abundance: NA; v_gene: TRBV6-4; len: 13; d_gene: NA; CDR3nt: TGTGCCAGCAGTGACGGTCGAACCGGGGTACCGTTCTTC; CDR3aa: CASSDGRTGVPFF
j_gene: TRBJ2-6; abundance: once; v_gene: TRBV15; len: 15; d_gene: NA; CDR3nt: TGTGCCACCAGCAGACAGGGACCGGGGGCCAACGTCCTGACTTTC; CDR3aa: CATSRQGPGANVLTF
j_gene: TRBJ2-5; abundance: NA; v_gene: TRBV7-8; len: 15; d_gene: NA; CDR3nt: TGTGCCAGCAGCTTAGGAGTTGGGGGGACAGAGACCCAGTACTTC; CDR3aa: CASSLGVGGTETQYF
j_gene: TRBJ2-5; abundance: NA; v_gene: TRBV6-9; len: 13; d_gene: NA; CDR3nt: TGTGCCAGCATCCGCGCGAGTCAAGAGACCCAGTACTTC; CDR3aa: CASIRASQETQYF
j_gene: TRBJ2-5; abundance: once; v_gene: TRBV7-6; len: 14; d_gene: NA; CDR3nt: TGTGCCAGCAGGGGCACAGGGCTACAAGAGACCCAGTACTTC; CDR3aa: CASRGTGLQETQYF
j_gene: TRBJ1-2; abundance: NA; v_gene: TRBV2; len: 13; d_gene: TRBD1; CDR3nt: TGTGCCAGCAATCCGACAGGGAACTATGGCTACACCTTC; CDR3aa: CASNPTGNYGYTF
j_gene: TRBJ1-2; abundance: few; v_gene: TRBV6-6; len: 11; d_gene: NA; CDR3nt: TGTGCCAGCAGGGAGGGGGAGGGCTACACCTTC; CDR3aa: CASREGEGYTF
j_gene: TRBJ1-4; abundance: NA; v_gene: TRBV2; len: 13; d_gene: NA; CDR3nt: TGTGCCAGCAGTGGAAGGATATATGAAAAACTGTTTTTT; CDR3aa: CASSGRIYEKLFF
j_gene: TRBJ1-1; abundance: NA; v_gene: TRBV27; len: 14; d_gene: TRBD1; CDR3nt: TGTGCCAGCAGTTCGGACAGGGGTCGCACTGAAGCTTTCTTT; CDR3aa: CASSSDRGRTEAFF
j_gene: TRBJ2-7; abundance: few; v_gene: TRBV20-1; len: 11; d_gene: NA; CDR3nt: TGCAGTGCTAGAGAGCTCACCGGGCAGTACTTC; CDR3aa: CSARELTGQYF
j_gene: TRBJ1-2; abundance: NA; v_gene: TRBV19; len: 16; d_gene: TRBD1; CDR3nt: TGTGCCAGTAGTGCCGGGACAGGGGGTTCCAACTATGGCTACACCTTC; CDR3aa: CASSAGTGGSNYGYTF
j_gene: TRBJ1-1; abundance: NA; v_gene: TRBV11-1; len: 14; d_gene: NA; CDR3nt: TGTGCCAGCAGCTTGAGCAGGATAGCCACTGAAGCTTTCTTT; CDR3aa: CASSLSRIATEAFF
j_gene: TRBJ1-2; abundance: NA; v_gene: TRBV5-6; len: 13; d_gene: NA; CDR3nt: TGTGCCAGCACCCTTACCGGGACTGATGGCTACACCTTC; CDR3aa: CASTLTGTDGYTF
j_gene: TRBJ1-6; abundance: NA; v_gene: TRBV7-3; len: 15; d_gene: NA; CDR3nt: TGTGCCAGCAGCTTAAACCCAGGCAAGGGATCACCCCTCCACTTT; CDR3aa: CASSLNPGKGSPLHF
j_gene: TRBJ2-3; abundance: NA; v_gene: TRBV5-5; len: 14; d_gene: NA; CDR3nt: TGTGCCAGCAGCTTGTTGGGCAGCACAGATACGCAGTATTTT; CDR3aa: CASSLLGSTDTQYF
j_gene: TRBJ1-2; abundance: NA; v_gene: TRBV7-2; len: 14; d_gene: TRBD1; CDR3nt: TGTGCCAGCAGACTGGACAGGACCCACTATGGCTACACCTTC; CDR3aa: CASRLDRTHYGYTF
j_gene: TRBJ2-1; abundance: NA; v_gene: TRBV7-2; len: 15; d_gene: TRBD2; CDR3nt: TGTGCCAGCAGCTTAGCGACGGGGGGCTACAATGAGCAGTTCTTC; CDR3aa: CASSLATGGYNEQFF
j_gene: TRBJ2-1; abundance: NA; v_gene: TRBV19; len: 16; d_gene: NA; CDR3nt: TGTGCCAGTAGTCGTCGCGAATTACGCTCCTACAATGAGCAGTTCTTC; CDR3aa: CASSRRELRSYNEQFF
j_gene: TRBJ1-5; abundance: NA; v_gene: TRBV2; len: 15; d_gene: NA; CDR3nt: TGTGCCAGCAGCGCGGAAGGGGTTAGCAATCAGCCCCAGCATTTT; CDR3aa: CASSAEGVSNQPQHF
j_gene: TRBJ1-5; abundance: NA; v_gene: TRBV27; len: 14; d_gene: NA; CDR3nt: TGTGCCAGCAGTTCCTGGGAAAGCAATCAGCCCCAGCATTTT; CDR3aa: CASSSWESNQPQHF
j_gene: TRBJ2-7; abundance: NA; v_gene: TRBV5-1; len: 13; d_gene: NA; CDR3nt: TGCGCCAGCAGCACCCAAACAGGGAGCGAGCAGTACTTC; CDR3aa: CASSTQTGSEQYF
j_gene: TRBJ1-6; abundance: NA; v_gene: TRBV19; len: 14; d_gene: TRBD1; CDR3nt: TGTGCCAGTAGGCGACAGGGAGGTAGTACACCCCTCCACTTT; CDR3aa: CASRRQGGSTPLHF
j_gene: TRBJ1-1; abundance: few; v_gene: TRBV27; len: 15; d_gene: TRBD1; CDR3nt: TGTGCCAGCAGACCCCCGGGACAGGGGAACACTGAAGCTTTCTTT; CDR3aa: CASRPPGQGNTEAFF
j_gene: TRBJ2-7; abundance: NA; v_gene: TRBV9; len: 15; d_gene: TRBD2; CDR3nt: TGTGCCAGCAGCTCCTCCGGGACTAGCGTTTACGAGCAGTACTTC; CDR3aa: CASSSSGTSVYEQYF
j_gene: TRBJ1-2; abundance: NA; v_gene: TRBV28; len: 17; d_gene: TRBD1; CDR3nt: TGTGCCAGCAGTTGGGTGGCCCTCACACAGGGGGAGGGTGGCTACACCTTC; CDR3aa: CASSWVALTQGEGGYTF
j_gene: TRBJ1-5; abundance: NA; v_gene: TRBV7-8; len: 17; d_gene: TRBD1; CDR3nt: TGTGCCAGCAGCATTGGCAGGGGGGCGTTTTTCGATCAGCCCCAGCATTTT; CDR3aa: CASSIGRGAFFDQPQHF
j_gene: TRBJ2-3; abundance: NA; v_gene: TRBV5-1; len: 16; d_gene: NA; CDR3nt: TGCGCCAGCAGCTTGGCCGGGGCAGGGACCACAGATACGCAGTATTTT; CDR3aa: CASSLAGAGTTDTQYF